The rows below give T cell receptor beta chains drawn from one sample of a study of blood T cell repertoires in COVID-19. The data were produced by immunoSEQ multiplex PCR, yet TCRdb's version contains in-frame clones alone and is incomplete. The sample contains over 200,000 clones, 88% of which appear only once. Sequences were obtained from peripheral blood. Every receptor here comes from a man in his fifties or sixties who had recovered from COVID-19. Each CDR3 is given with its conserved first and last residue. Fields, in order: clone size, V gene, D gene, J gene, CDR3 protein, CDR3 DNA. The D gene is left open where the match is weak. The size entry is marked missing in some rows and otherwise reads once, few, many or a size class.

once,TRBV6-5,.,TRBJ1-2,CASTLGAAPGYTF,TGTGCCAGCACGCTGGGGGCAGCGCCCGGCTACACCTTC
.,TRBV25-1,TRBD1,TRBJ1-1,CASINRGVAFF,TGTGCCAGCATCAACAGGGGGGTCGCTTTCTTT
.,TRBV5-1,.,TRBJ1-4,CASSFHRSGATNEKLFF,TGCGCCAGCAGCTTTCACCGGTCAGGGGCAACTAATGAAAAACTGTTTTTT
.,TRBV7-2,.,TRBJ2-5,CASSGHDSRETQYF,TGTGCCAGCAGCGGGCACGATTCAAGAGAGACCCAGTACTTC
.,TRBV30,.,TRBJ1-4,CAWSSGSRGEKLFF,TGTGCCTGGAGTTCGGGGAGTAGAGGTGAAAAACTGTTTTTT
.,TRBV12-5,.,TRBJ2-4,CASGLVQAGELAKNIQYF,TGTGCTAGTGGTTTGGTACAGGCAGGGGAGCTAGCCAAAAACATTCAGTACTTC
.,TRBV10-1,.,TRBJ1-6,CASSSGSNNSPLHF,TGCGCCAGCAGTTCCGGGAGTAATAATTCACCCCTCCACTTT
.,TRBV19,.,TRBJ1-1,CASSIGNTEAFF,TGTGCCAGTAGTATCGGGAACACTGAAGCTTTCTTT
.,TRBV12-3/TRBV12-4,.,TRBJ2-5,CASSPSGVETQYF,TGTGCCAGCAGTCCCTCGGGGGTAGAGACCCAGTACTTC
.,TRBV7-2,.,TRBJ2-2,CASSLVNPGELFF,TGTGCCAGCAGCTTAGTTAATCCCGGGGAGCTGTTTTTT
.,TRBV29-1,TRBD2,TRBJ2-1,CSAPGGGAAPREFF,TGCAGCGCCCCCGGCGGGGGGGCGGCGCCACGGGAGTTCTTC
.,TRBV20-1,TRBD1,TRBJ2-7,CSASFGTGSSYEQYF,TGCAGTGCTAGTTTCGGGACAGGAAGCTCCTACGAGCAGTACTTC
.,TRBV12-5,TRBD1,TRBJ2-1,CASGPPRTGYNEQFF,TGTGCTAGTGGTCCACCCCGGACAGGCTACAATGAGCAGTTCTTC
.,TRBV5-1,TRBD2,TRBJ2-7,CASSLGGGSSYEQYF,TGCGCCAGCAGTCTTGGGGGAGGGAGCTCCTACGAGCAGTACTTC
.,TRBV6-6,.,TRBJ2-4,CASSYVQTDKNIQYF,TGTGCCAGCAGTTACGTCCAAACAGACAAAAACATTCAGTACTTC
.,TRBV5-1,.,TRBJ2-3,CASSALTTSDTQYF,TGCGCCAGCAGCGCCCTTACTACGTCAGATACGCAGTATTTT
few,TRBV18,.,TRBJ1-6,CASSPESGGLKSPLHF,TGTGCCAGCTCACCCGAGAGCGGGGGGCTCAAATCACCCCTCCACTTT
.,TRBV7-3,TRBD1,TRBJ2-1,CASSLLGQAGEQFF,TGTGCCAGCAGCTTACTAGGACAGGCCGGCGAGCAGTTCTTC
.,TRBV6-6,TRBD2,TRBJ2-3,CASSYGTSGATDTQYF,TGTGCCAGCAGTTACGGAACTAGCGGGGCCACAGATACGCAGTATTTT
.,TRBV27,.,TRBJ2-2,CASSLEGGAGELFF,TGTGCCAGCAGTTTAGAAGGGGGGGCCGGGGAGCTGTTTTTT
.,TRBV5-1,.,TRBJ1-1,CAINGRELNTEAFF,TGCGCCATAAACGGGAGGGAACTGAACACTGAAGCTTTCTTT
.,TRBV7-9,.,TRBJ1-2,CASSPPGYGYTF,TGTGCCAGCAGCCCGCCGGGCTATGGCTACACCTTC
.,TRBV4-2,.,TRBJ2-1,CASSQETTSYNEQFF,TGTGCCAGCAGCCAAGAAACTACCTCTTACAATGAGCAGTTCTTC
.,TRBV29-1,.,TRBJ1-4,CSVEDGQGEKLFF,TGCAGCGTTGAAGATGGCCAGGGTGAAAAACTGTTTTTT
.,TRBV7-2,TRBD1,TRBJ2-7,CASSLGVRTGRWYEQYF,TGTGCCAGCAGCTTAGGAGTGCGGACAGGGAGGTGGTACGAGCAGTACTTC
.,TRBV18,.,TRBJ1-1,CASDRGVMNTEAFF,TGTGCCAGCGACCGGGGGGTAATGAACACTGAAGCTTTCTTT
.,TRBV18,TRBD2,TRBJ2-5,CASSPILLAKETQYF,TGTGCCAGCTCACCCATTCTACTAGCGAAGGAGACCCAGTACTTC
.,TRBV15,.,TRBJ2-7,CATSSDRGEQYF,TGTGCCACCAGCAGCGACAGAGGCGAGCAGTACTTC
.,TRBV2,.,TRBJ2-1,CASQGIYNEQFF,TGTGCCAGCCAGGGGATCTACAATGAGCAGTTCTTC
.,TRBV23-1,.,TRBJ2-2,CASSPEGENNTGELFF,TGCGCCAGCAGTCCCGAGGGGGAGAATAACACCGGGGAGCTGTTTTTT
.,TRBV13,.,TRBJ1-5,CASSGGGQPQHF,TGTGCCAGCTCGGGGGGCGGTCAGCCCCAGCATTTT
.,TRBV4-2,.,TRBJ2-7,CASSQPNGGGSYEQYF,TGTGCCAGCAGCCAGCCCAACGGGGGTGGGTCCTACGAGCAGTACTTC
.,TRBV3-1/TRBV3-2,.,TRBJ1-4,CASSQDRLNEKLFF,TGTGCCAGCAGCCAAGACAGGTTAAATGAAAAACTGTTTTTT
.,TRBV6-6,TRBD1,TRBJ1-1,CASSALGGAMNTEAFF,TGTGCCAGCAGCGCTCTAGGGGGCGCCATGAACACTGAAGCTTTCTTT
.,TRBV11-3,TRBD1,TRBJ1-4,CASSRTGTEKLFF,TGTGCCAGCAGTAGGACAGGGACTGAAAAACTGTTTTTT
few,TRBV5-1,.,TRBJ2-1,CASSLGRVTYNEQFF,TGCGCCAGCAGCTTGGGCAGGGTGACCTACAATGAGCAGTTCTTC
.,TRBV13,.,TRBJ2-5,CASSLGPGGEETQYF,TGTGCCAGCAGCTTAGGTCCAGGCGGGGAAGAGACCCAGTACTTC
.,TRBV5-8,TRBD1,TRBJ1-5,CASSPGTGSNNQPQHF,TGTGCCAGCAGCCCCGGGACAGGGAGTAACAATCAGCCCCAGCATTTT
.,TRBV7-9,TRBD1,TRBJ2-7,CASSYRQGDSHEQYF,TGTGCCAGCAGCTACAGACAGGGGGACTCCCACGAGCAGTACTTC
.,TRBV4-1,TRBD2,TRBJ2-3,CASSFRLAGGGDTDTQYF,TGCGCCAGCAGCTTCCGACTAGCGGGGGGTGGTGACACAGATACGCAGTATTTT
few,TRBV11-2,.,TRBJ1-3,CASSQRGSGNTIYF,TGTGCCAGCAGCCAACGGGGCTCTGGAAACACCATATATTTT
.,TRBV5-1,.,TRBJ2-1,CASSFPGDEQFF,TGCGCCAGCAGCTTCCCAGGGGACGAGCAGTTCTTC